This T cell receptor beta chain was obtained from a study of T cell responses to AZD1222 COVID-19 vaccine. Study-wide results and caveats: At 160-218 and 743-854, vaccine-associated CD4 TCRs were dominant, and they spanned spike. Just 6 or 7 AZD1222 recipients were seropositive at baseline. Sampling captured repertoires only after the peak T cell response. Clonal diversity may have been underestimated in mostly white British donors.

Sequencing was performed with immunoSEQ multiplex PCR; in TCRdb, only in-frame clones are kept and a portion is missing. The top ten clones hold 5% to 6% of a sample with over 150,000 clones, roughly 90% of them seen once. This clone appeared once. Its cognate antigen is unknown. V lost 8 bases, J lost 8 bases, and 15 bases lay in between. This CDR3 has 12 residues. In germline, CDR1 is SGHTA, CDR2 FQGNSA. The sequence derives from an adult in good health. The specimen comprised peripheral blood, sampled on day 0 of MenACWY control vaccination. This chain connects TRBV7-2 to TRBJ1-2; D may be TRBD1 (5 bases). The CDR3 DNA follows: TGTGCCAGCGGGGGGATATTCGGGGGCTACACCTTC. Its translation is CASGGIFGGYTF.